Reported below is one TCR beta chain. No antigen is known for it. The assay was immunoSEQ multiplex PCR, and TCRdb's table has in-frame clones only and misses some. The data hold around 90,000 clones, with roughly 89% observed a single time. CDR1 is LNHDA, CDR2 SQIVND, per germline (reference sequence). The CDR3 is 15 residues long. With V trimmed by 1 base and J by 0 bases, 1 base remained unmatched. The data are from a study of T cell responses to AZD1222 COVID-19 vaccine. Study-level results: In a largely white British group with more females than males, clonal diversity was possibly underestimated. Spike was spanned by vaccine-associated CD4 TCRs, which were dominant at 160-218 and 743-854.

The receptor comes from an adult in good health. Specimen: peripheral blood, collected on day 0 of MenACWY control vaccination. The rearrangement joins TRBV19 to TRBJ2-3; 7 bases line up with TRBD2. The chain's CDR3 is CASSIAGGSTDTQYF. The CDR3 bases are TGTGCCAGTAGTATAGCGGGGGGTAGCACAGATACGCAGTATTTT.